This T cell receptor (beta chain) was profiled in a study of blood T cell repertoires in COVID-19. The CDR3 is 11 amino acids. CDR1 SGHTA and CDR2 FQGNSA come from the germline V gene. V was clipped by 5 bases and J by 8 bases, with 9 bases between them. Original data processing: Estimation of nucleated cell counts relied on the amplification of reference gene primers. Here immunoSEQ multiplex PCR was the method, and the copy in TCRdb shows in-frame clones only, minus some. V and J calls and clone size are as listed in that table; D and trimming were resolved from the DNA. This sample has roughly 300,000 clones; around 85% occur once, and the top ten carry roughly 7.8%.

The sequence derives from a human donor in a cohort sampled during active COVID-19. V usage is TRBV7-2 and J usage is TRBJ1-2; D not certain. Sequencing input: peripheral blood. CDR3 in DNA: TGTGCCAGCAGCCTTAGCGTAGGCTACACCTTC. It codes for CASSLSVGYTF. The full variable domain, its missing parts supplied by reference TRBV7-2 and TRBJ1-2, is GAGVSQSPSNKVTEKGKDVELRCDPISGHTALYWYRQSLGQGLEFLIYFQGNSAPDKSGLPSDRFSAERTGGSVSTLTIQRTQQEDSAVYLCASSLSVGYTFGSGTRLTVV.